This T cell receptor beta chain was sequenced during a study of T cell responses to AZD1222 COVID-19 vaccine. Study results and caveats: Clonal diversity was possibly underestimated; the donors were predominantly white British and more often female. Only a handful of AZD1222 recipients, more than 5 in all, had baseline seropositivity.

The method was immunoSEQ multiplex PCR; TCRdb's version includes in-frame clones alone and lacks a portion of them. The sample shows 20,000 or so clones, approximately 81% of them seen only once. About this clone itself: The antigen remains undetermined.

The material sequenced was peripheral blood, taken 28 days after the second AZD1222 dose. This TCR derives from an adult who received the AZD1222 COVID-19 vaccine.

CDR3 sequence reads: CASSLNARNSGNTIYF. DNA of the CDR3: TGTGCCAGCAGCTTAAATGCTCGCAACTCTGGAAACACCATATATTTT. This chain connects TRBV7-2 to TRBJ1-3; D call uncertain. V gave up 2 bases and J gave up 0 bases, with 11 bases separating them. Per germline, CDR1 SGHTA and CDR2 FQGNSA. The CDR3 consists of 16 residues. Complete variable domain (other parts from reference TRBV7-2 and TRBJ1-3): GAGVSQSPSNKVTEKGKDVELRCDPISGHTALYWYRQSLGQGLEFLIYFQGNSAPDKSGLPSDRFSAERTGGSVSTLTIQRTQQEDSAVYLCASSLNARNSGNTIYFGEGSWLTVV.